The 24 T cell receptor beta chains reported below all come from one sample, sequenced in a study of blood T cell repertoires in COVID-19. TCRdb's table, derived via immunoSEQ multiplex PCR, lists solely in-frame clones and lacks some. The sample contains 180,000 or so clones, roughly 87% of which appear only once. Sequences were obtained from PBMCs or T cells enriched from blood (not recorded which). The receptor source for this set is a human donor with acute COVID-19. The donor label of this sample is uncertain.

The V call is TRBV7-2, the J call TRBJ2-2; tentatively, D is TRBD1 (6 bases). This CDR3 is built from 16 residues. The V end lost 4 bases, the J end lost 1 base, and 13 bases lay between the germline ends. The germline CDR1 and CDR2 sequences are SGHTA and FQGNSA. CDR3 DNA sequence: TGTGCCAGCAGCTCCACCGGGACATTGAACACCGGGGAGCTGTTTTTT. Translation: CASSSTGTLNTGELFF.

The chain employs TRBV4-1 and TRBJ2-2; D may be TRBD1 (5 bases). CDR1 is MGHRA, CDR2 YSYEKL, per germline. The length of the CDR3 is 15 residues. Trimming cost V 0 bases and J 5 bases, with 10 bases left between them. The CDR3 nucleotides are TGCGCCAGCAGCCAAGAGCAGGGTATAACCGGGGAGCTGTTTTTT. Amino acid sequence: CASSQEQGITGELFF.

This clone was seen a few times. V is TRBV7-8 and J is TRBJ2-3; D is unclear. The CDR3 has 16 residues. The germline V and J ends were trimmed by 3 bases and 1 base, with 14 bases remaining between them. Germline CDR1 is SGHVS and CDR2 is FQNEAQ. Here the CDR3 reads CASSFPGLGRTDTQYF. The CDR3 nucleotides read TGTGCCAGCAGCTTTCCAGGTCTTGGTCGCACAGATACGCAGTATTTT.

The V gene is TRBV5-8, the J gene TRBJ2-7; the match to TRBD1 covers 7 bases. After removal of 0 bases from V and 0 bases from J, the junction contained 3 bases not matched to a gene. Germline loops: CDR1 SGHTS, CDR2 YDEGEE. This CDR3 spans 15 amino acids. The CDR3 DNA sequence: TGTGCCAGCAGCTTGGCCGGGACAGTCTCCTACGAGCAGTACTTC. Its protein product is CASSLAGTVSYEQYF.

This clone was counted between two and nine times. The chain links TRBV19 to TRBJ1-2; 8 bases fit TRBD1. CDR1 is LNHDA, CDR2 SQIVND, per germline (reference sequence). Trimming cost V 8 bases and J 4 bases; bases outside gene matches: 9. This CDR3 spans 14 amino acids. DNA of the CDR3: TGTGCCAGTGGATACGACAGGGGCCCCTATGGCTACACCTTC. Its translation: CASGYDRGPYGYTF.

This chain joins TRBV12-1 and TRBJ1-4; the D segment call TRBD1 is taken from the table without a DNA check. TRBV12-1 is a documented pseudogene. The CDR3 covers 12 residues. CDR3 coding DNA: TGTGCCAGCAACCTCCAGGGTGAAAAACTGTTTTTT. It is translated as CASNLQGEKLFF.

This clone occurred once. The chain employs TRBV19 and TRBJ2-1; TRBD1 matches at 8 bases. The CDR3 totals 14 residues. The V and J ends lost 5 bases and 4 bases, in that order; junction bases with no gene match: 4. The germline V gene has CDR1 LNHDA and CDR2 SQIVND (reference sequence). The CDR3 DNA follows: TGTGCCAGTAGTGACTGGACAGGGTACAATGAGCAGTTCTTC. Its translation: CASSDWTGYNEQFF.

The V gene is TRBV4-1, the J gene TRBJ2-5, with D perhaps matching TRBD1 (7 bases). This CDR3 region has 16 residues. CDR1 is MGHRA and CDR2 is YSYEKL in the germline V gene. Between the trimmed V and J ends, which lost 4 bases and 3 bases, there was a span of 18 bases. The CDR3 sequence is CASSPIYTGEEETQYF. As DNA, the CDR3 is TGCGCCAGCAGCCCGATTTATACAGGGGAGGAAGAGACCCAGTACTTC.

The chain has TRBV7-2 and TRBJ2-3; 9 bases are a match to TRBD2. V gave up 8 bases and J gave up 0 bases; unmatched junction bases: 9. There are 16 residues in the CDR3. Per the germline V gene, CDR1 is SGHTA and CDR2 is FQGNSA. This chain's CDR3 is CASFGSGGPSTDTQYF. CDR3 bases: TGTGCCAGCTTTGGTAGCGGGGGCCCTAGCACAGATACGCAGTATTTT.

This clone was seen a handful of times. V gene TRBV24-1 combines with J gene TRBJ2-3; 7 nucleotides align to TRBD1. The J segment lost 2 bases and the V segment lost 1 base, leaving 8 bases of the junction unmatched. Per germline, CDR1 KGHDR and CDR2 SFDVKD. The CDR3 length is 17 residues. CDR3 sequence reads: CATSDFVPTGITDTQYF. CDR3 sequence (DNA): TGTGCCACCAGTGATTTCGTACCGACAGGGATCACAGATACGCAGTATTTT.

The chain links TRBV6-2 or TRBV6-3 to TRBJ2-3; perhaps TRBD1 as D (6 bases). Trimming shortened V by 7 bases and J by 5 bases, and 16 bases separated the two germline ends. This CDR3 has 14 residues. Looked up from germline, CDR1 is MNHEY and CDR2 is SVGEGT. The CDR3 DNA sequence: TGTGCCAGCACCCCTAGGATAGGGGGAGATACGCAGTATTTT. It yields the protein CASTPRIGGDTQYF.

V and J are TRBV4-2 and TRBJ2-1; TRBD1 matches at 9 bases. Germline CDR1 and CDR2: LGHNA and YNFKEQ. The V and J ends lost 4 bases and 5 bases, in that order; junction bases with no gene match: 9. This CDR3 is 16 amino acids long. For the CDR3, the DNA is TGTGCCAGCAGCCGTCAGACGGGACAGGGAGACAATGAGCAGTTCTTC. Protein: CASSRQTGQGDNEQFF.

The chain employs TRBV25-1 and TRBJ1-1; D is unclear. V lost 6 bases and J 1 base, leaving 9 bases between the germline ends. The CDR3 length is 13 residues. Germline-derived CDR1 and CDR2 are MGHDK and SYGVNS. The CDR3 loop is CASSPRGNTEAFF. CDR3 coding DNA: TGTGCCAGCAGCCCGCGGGGGAACACTGAAGCTTTCTTT.

As to this clone: The identical CDR3 is also encoded by other nucleotide sequences in the sample. The V gene is TRBV7-3, the J gene TRBJ2-5; D may be TRBD1 (6 bases). This CDR3 is 13 amino acids long. In germline, CDR1 is SGHTA, CDR2 FQGTGA. V dropped 3 bases and J dropped 4 bases, with 9 bases sitting between them. CDR3 coding DNA: TGTGCCAGCAGCTTCGGCAGGGGAGAGACCCAGTACTTC. Translation gives CASSFGRGETQYF. Using reference TRBV7-3 and TRBJ2-5 for the parts outside the CDR3, the full variable domain is GAGVSQTPSNKVTEKGKYVELRCDPISGHTALYWYRQSLGQGPEFLIYFQGTGAADDSGLPNDRFFAVRPEGSVSTLKIQRTERGDSAVYLCASSFGRGETQYFGPGTRLLVL.

The rearrangement uses TRBV14 and TRBJ1-1; D is possibly TRBD1 (6 bases). Germline-derived CDR1 and CDR2 are SGHDN and FVKESK. The germline V and J ends were trimmed by 5 bases and 1 base, with 14 bases remaining between them. This CDR3 has 15 residues. The CDR3 loop is CASSVQGPANTEAFF. The CDR3 nucleotides are TGTGCCAGCAGCGTCCAGGGGCCGGCGAACACTGAAGCTTTCTTT.

The chain has TRBV11-2 and TRBJ2-1; 12 bases are a match to TRBD2. The CDR3 is made up of 17 amino acids. V gave up 3 bases and J gave up 4 bases; unmatched junction bases: 7. CDR1 SGHAT and CDR2 FQNNGV come from the germline V gene. Here the CDR3 DNA reads TGTGCCAGCAGCTTCGGAACGCTAGCGGGGGGGTACAATGAGCAGTTCTTC. This translates into CASSFGTLAGGYNEQFF.

The genes are TRBV7-9 and TRBJ2-3, with 7 bases matching TRBD1. The CDR3 is 15 residues long. Germline CDR1 reads SEHNR; CDR2 reads FQNEAQ (reference sequence). The junction had 9 bases not matched to a gene; V was cut back by 5 bases and J by 4 bases. The CDR3 sequence is CASSPGTDFADTQYF. CDR3 bases: TGTGCCAGCAGCCCCGGGACAGATTTCGCAGATACGCAGTATTTT.

The J gene is TRBJ1-2, the V gene TRBV9; unclear D gene. Germline CDR1 and CDR2: SGDLS and YYNGEE. This CDR3 comprises 14 residues. The V and J ends lost 5 bases and 0 bases respectively, with 11 bases between them. The CDR3 loop is CASSRDTTNYGYTF. CDR3 sequence (DNA): TGTGCCAGCAGTAGAGACACCACTAACTATGGCTACACCTTC.

This chain uses TRBV2 with TRBJ2-7; D is perhaps TRBD2 (7 bases). V lost 6 bases to trimming and J lost 3 bases, with 12 bases between them. This CDR3 spans 13 amino acids. Germline V lookup: CDR1 SNHLY, CDR2 FYNNEI. CDR3 bases: TGTGCCAGCAGGGAGGGGGGGCTCTACGAGCAGTACTTC. This translates into CASREGGLYEQYF. Filled out from reference TRBV2 and TRBJ2-7, the complete variable domain reads EPEVTQTPSHQVTQMGQEVILRCVPISNHLYFYWYRQILGQKVEFLVSFYNNEISEKSEIFDDQFSVERPDGSNFTLKIRSTKLEDSAMYFCASREGGLYEQYFGPGTRLTVT.

The gene calls are TRBV6-5 and TRBJ1-2, with TRBD1 matching 8 bases. Germline CDR1 is MNHEY and CDR2 is SVGAGI. The CDR3 length is 12 residues. The trim removed 6 bases at V and 5 bases at J, leaving 2 bases unmatched. The CDR3 is CASRDRAYGYTF. In DNA, the CDR3 is TGTGCCAGCAGGGACAGGGCGTATGGCTACACCTTC.

This clone appeared a few times. The chain is built from TRBV7-2 and TRBJ2-1; D call uncertain. The CDR3 is 11 residues long. V was clipped by 5 bases and J by 8 bases, with 7 bases between them. Germline CDR1 reads SGHTA; CDR2 reads FQGNSA. The CDR3 region is CASSKSDEQFF. DNA for the CDR3: TGTGCCAGCAGCAAAAGCGATGAGCAGTTCTTC.

The chain carries TRBV7-2 and TRBJ1-1; the D gene is possibly TRBD1 (6 bases). The CDR3 has 14 amino acids. V lost 7 bases, J lost 4 bases, and 16 bases lay in between. Germline assignment: CDR1 SGHTA and CDR2 FQGNSA. The CDR3 here is CASTAQGQVTEAFF. For the CDR3, the DNA is TGTGCCAGCACCGCTCAGGGGCAGGTCACTGAAGCTTTCTTT.

This clone has a handful of counts. J is TRBJ1-5 and V is TRBV24-1; 8 positions match TRBD1. The junction had 3 bases not matched to a gene; V was cut back by 12 bases and J by 3 bases. The CDR3 extends over 12 amino acids. Germline V gene lookup returns CDR1 KGHDR and CDR2 SFDVKD. For the CDR3, the DNA is TGTGCCTCCCAGGGGGCCAATCAGCCCCAGCATTTT. The encoded protein is CASQGANQPQHF.

The rearrangement joins TRBV19 to TRBJ2-1; 7 bases match TRBD1. The CDR3 consists of 14 residues. CDR1 LNHDA and CDR2 SQIVND come from the germline V gene (reference sequence). V gave up 8 bases and J gave up 4 bases; unmatched junction bases: 8. The CDR3 protein is CASRPGQTYNEQFF. The CDR3 DNA reads TGTGCCAGTCGGCCGGGACAGACGTACAATGAGCAGTTCTTC.